This T cell receptor beta chain is drawn from a study of shared clonotypes between healthy human individuals. Study context: Ranging from 18 to 49 in age, donors were a couple of women and a few men.

The CDR3 runs to 15 residues. Germline V gene lookup returns CDR1 MNHEY and CDR2 SVGAGI. The V gene end was trimmed by 6 bases and the J gene end by 5 bases; junction bases not matched to a gene: 12. Study conclusions and caveats: Researchers sampled only blood; tissue repertoires likely differ. Large sequencing depth failed to make sorted-subset sequencing complete, rarefaction showed.

This clone has just one count. What it recognizes is unknown. Sequenced by immunoSEQ multiplex PCR; TCRdb stores in-frame clones only, minus some. Found here are about 380,000 clones, 90% to 97% of them singletons; the top ten hold approximately 0.3%. The V and J genes are TRBV6-5 and TRBJ1-2; 7 nucleotides align to TRBD1. The specimen was memory CD8+ T cells sorted from blood. Subset described: CD45RO+ cells pooled with CCR7-negative TemRA cells. This clonotype was obtained from a man aged 30-40 years in good health. The CDR3 is CASSTYRGGAYGYTF. In DNA, the CDR3 is TGTGCCAGCAGCACCTACCGAGGGGGCGCGTATGGCTACACCTTC.